A single sample is the source of the 27 T cell receptor beta chains below, sequenced in a study of graft-versus-host responses after intestinal transplantation. Profiled with immunoSEQ multiplex PCR; TCRdb holds only in-frame clones, not every one. This sample has about 38,000 clones, with around 83% found just once. The sequencing used PBMCs, collected about 1,000 days after transplant. These receptors were obtained from a human patient who received an intestinal transplant, so some T cells may come from the graft donor.

The chain combines TRBV28 with TRBJ2-5; perhaps TRBD1 as D (6 bases). Germline V lookup: CDR1 MDHEN, CDR2 SYDVKM. The CDR3 sequence is 15 residues long. V lost 5 bases and J 3 bases, leaving 16 bases between the germline ends. CDR3 nucleotide sequence: TGTGCCAGCAGTCCCTTCGAGGACAGAAAAGAGACCCAGTACTTC. Protein sequence: CASSPFEDRKETQYF.

The chain links TRBV11-2 to TRBJ1-5; D call uncertain. The CDR3 spans 13 residues. The germline V gene encodes CDR1 SGHAT and CDR2 FQNNGV. V was pared by 5 bases and J by 5 bases, with 10 bases between. CDR3 amino acids: CASSLRRDQPQHF. In DNA form, the CDR3 reads TGTGCCAGCAGCCTACGAAGAGATCAGCCCCAGCATTTT.

The chain recombines TRBV6-1 with TRBJ2-7, with 9 positions matching TRBD2. Germline values: CDR1 MNHNS, CDR2 SASEGT. This CDR3 is built from 14 residues. V dropped 0 bases and J dropped 3; count of bases not matched to a gene: 0. The CDR3 region is CASSEASGSYEQYF. In DNA, the CDR3 is TGTGCCAGCAGTGAAGCTAGCGGGAGCTACGAGCAGTACTTC.

V and J are TRBV11-2 and TRBJ1-2, with a possible D match to TRBD1 (5 bases). In germline, CDR1 is SGHAT, CDR2 FQNNGV. With 4 bases removed from V and 2 bases from J, the gap between germline ends came to 14 bases. The CDR3 has 15 amino acids. CDR3 sequence (DNA): TGTGCCAGCAGCTCTGGGGCAGGGTCCAACTATGGCTACACCTTC. This encodes CASSSGAGSNYGYTF.

The chain couples TRBV5-1 to TRBJ2-7; TRBD2 is a possible D gene (6 bases). The CDR3 loop spans 14 amino acids. V lost 5 bases to trimming and J lost 2 bases, with 14 bases between them. In germline, CDR1 is SGHRS, CDR2 YFSETQ. CDR3 residues: CASRRDLMAYEQYF. DNA for the CDR3: TGCGCCAGCAGACGGGACTTAATGGCCTACGAGCAGTACTTC.

This chain uses TRBV5-1 with TRBJ2-5; D uncertain. CDR1 is SGHRS and CDR2 is YFSETQ in the germline V gene. Trimming left V 7 bases short and J 5 bases short, with 15 bases between. The CDR3 is 13 amino acids. CDR3: CASRSEPAETQYF. In DNA form, the CDR3 reads TGCGCCAGCCGGTCCGAACCCGCCGAGACCCAGTACTTC.

The chain employs TRBV2 and TRBJ2-1; 8 bases align to TRBD2. CDR1 and CDR2 (germline): SNHLY, FYNNEI. The CDR3 extends over 15 amino acids. V was pared by 7 bases and J by 6 bases, with 11 bases of the junction left unmatched. CDR3: CASKPTSGRGNEQFF. In DNA, the CDR3 is TGTGCCAGCAAACCCACTAGCGGACGAGGCAATGAGCAGTTCTTC.

This chain connects TRBV5-1 to TRBJ1-2; TRBD1 is a possible D gene (5 bases). Trimming pared 5 bases from V and 2 bases from J, leaving 22 bases between. The germline CDR1 and CDR2 sequences are SGHRS and YFSETQ. The length of the CDR3 is 17 residues. For the CDR3, the DNA is TGCGCCAGCAGTGAAGGGTACAGGAGAAGTAGGAACTATGGCTACACCTTC. Its protein product is CASSEGYRRSRNYGYTF.

The V call is TRBV28, the J call TRBJ2-1; TRBD2 agrees at 9 bases. The ends lost 5 bases at V and 15 bases at J; junction bases unmatched: 11. Germline V lookup: CDR1 MDHEN, CDR2 SYDVKM. The CDR3 spans 13 residues. CDR3 bases: TGTGCCAGCAGTACCCCGGGACTAGCTCGACCGTTCTTC. This sequence encodes CASSTPGLARPFF.

The rearrangement uses TRBV18 and TRBJ2-7, with D possibly being TRBD2 (6 bases). Deletions cut 5 bases from V and 2 bases from J, with 13 bases between. The CDR3 runs to 14 residues. CDR1 and CDR2 from the germline V gene are KGHSH and LQKENI. Written as DNA, the CDR3 is TGTGCCAGCTCAGGACCGGGACTGCCCTACGAGCAGTACTTC. This translates into CASSGPGLPYEQYF.

This chain connects TRBV6-1 to TRBJ2-3; D might be TRBD1 or TRBD2, each matching 6 bases. This CDR3 is built from 15 residues. Germline V lookup: CDR1 MNHNS, CDR2 SASEGT. Trimming shortened V by 6 bases and J by 0 bases, and 13 bases separated the two germline ends. CDR3 nucleotide sequence: TGTGCCAGCAGCCCTTGGGGGGCGAGCACAGATACGCAGTATTTT. Encoded protein: CASSPWGASTDTQYF.

The chain couples TRBV7-8 to TRBJ2-7; possibly TRBD1 or TRBD2 for D (5 bases each). Per the germline V gene, CDR1 is SGHVS and CDR2 is FQNEAQ. This CDR3 is 13 amino acids long. The V end was cut by 4 bases, the J end by 0 bases, with 7 bases between. This chain's CDR3 is CASSWGTSYEQYF. The CDR3 DNA is TGTGCCAGCAGCTGGGGGACCTCCTACGAGCAGTACTTC.

This sequence joins TRBV7-2 and TRBJ1-1; D unclear. Trimming removed 2 bases from V and 4 bases from J, with 11 bases in between. Germline assignment: CDR1 SGHTA and CDR2 FQGNSA. CDR3 length: 14 amino acids. CDR3 coding DNA: TGTGCCAGCAGCTTAAGGGTAAAATCCACTGAAGCTTTCTTT. Translated, it gives CASSLRVKSTEAFF.

This clone was detected only a few times. This chain joins TRBV7-6 and TRBJ2-3; D is unresolved. The CDR3 consists of 12 residues. Between the trimmed V and J ends, which lost 4 bases and 9 bases, there was a span of 11 bases. Germline CDR1 and CDR2: SGHVS and FNYEAQ. The chain's CDR3 is CASSSALGTQYF. CDR3 nucleotide sequence: TGTGCCAGCAGCTCGGCGTTAGGAACGCAGTATTTT.

The chain carries TRBV4-1 and TRBJ2-3; the D gene could be TRBD1 or TRBD2 (5 bases each). The germline CDR1 and CDR2 sequences are MGHRA and YSYEKL. This CDR3 is built from 16 residues. Deletions cut 3 bases from V and 1 base from J, with 14 bases between. The CDR3 is CASSQGHGDRTDTQYF. CDR3 nucleotides: TGCGCCAGCAGCCAGGGCCACGGGGACCGCACAGATACGCAGTATTTT.

This chain uses TRBV27 with TRBJ1-5; 8 positions match TRBD1. The CDR3 runs to 16 residues. Losses at the gene ends were 4 bases for V and 0 bases for J; bases not matched to a gene: 5. Per the germline V gene, CDR1 is MNHEY and CDR2 is SMNVEV (reference sequence). The CDR3 region is CASSSAGGSSNQPQHF. Written as DNA, the CDR3 is TGTGCCAGCAGTTCCGCAGGGGGCTCTAGCAATCAGCCCCAGCATTTT.

The chain links TRBV6-5 to TRBJ1-4; 8 bases map to TRBD1. From germline, CDR1 is MNHEY and CDR2 SVGAGI. With 2 bases clipped from V and 8 bases from J, the junction kept 4 bases outside the gene matches. There are 14 residues in the CDR3. CDR3 nucleotides: TGTGCCAGCAGTTACAACAGGGGGAGGGAAAAACTGTTTTTT. Protein: CASSYNRGREKLFF.

V is TRBV11-3 and J is TRBJ2-5; D perhaps matches TRBD2 (5 bases). The germline gives CDR1 SGHNT, CDR2 YENEEA. The V gene lost 3 bases and the J gene lost 4 bases, with 9 bases spanning the gap. The CDR3 totals 13 residues. The CDR3 loop is CASSLLAGETQYF. The CDR3 nucleotides are TGTGCCAGCAGCTTGCTAGCAGGAGAGACCCAGTACTTC.

The chain has TRBV11-2 and TRBJ2-1, with 8 bases that match TRBD2. Trimming removed 2 bases from V and 8 bases from J; junction bases left unmatched: 5. The CDR3 has 14 residues. The germline V gene encodes CDR1 SGHAT and CDR2 FQNNGV. The CDR3 nucleotides read TGTGCCAGCAGCTTAACGGGAGGGGTCGATGAGCAGTTCTTC. It encodes CASSLTGGVDEQFF.

The chain carries TRBV28 and TRBJ2-3; TRBD1 aligns across 7 bases. V dropped 4 bases and J dropped 0; count of bases not matched to a gene: 7. Looked up from germline, CDR1 is MDHEN and CDR2 is SYDVKM. The length of the CDR3 is 16 residues. CDR3 nucleotides: TGTGCCAGCAGTTGGCAACCGGGACAGAGCACAGATACGCAGTATTTT. Translation gives CASSWQPGQSTDTQYF.

The genes are TRBV5-4 and TRBJ1-2; no firm D call. The CDR3 has 16 residues. The ends were cut back, 0 bases at V and 2 bases at J, with 14 bases in the middle. Germline assignment: CDR1 SGHNT and CDR2 YYREEE (reference sequence). CDR3 DNA: TGTGCCAGCAGCTTGGGTTCCGGGGATCCAAACTATGGCTACACCTTC. Amino acids: CASSLGSGDPNYGYTF.

Only one count was recorded for this clone. The chain recombines TRBV7-6 with TRBJ2-5; D is ambiguous. Per germline, CDR1 SGHVS and CDR2 FNYEAQ. CDR3 length: 12 residues. V dropped 5 bases and J dropped 2 bases, with 6 bases sitting between them. The CDR3 DNA reads as TGTGCCAGCAGCCGTTTTCAAGAGACCCAGTACTTC. As protein: CASSRFQETQYF. Full variable domain (missing parts from reference TRBV7-6 and TRBJ2-5): GAGVSQSPRYKVTKRGQDVALRCDPISGHVSLYWYRQALGQGPEFLTYFNYEAQQDKSGLPNDRFSAERPEGSISTLTIQRTEQRDSAMYRCASSRFQETQYFGPGTRLLVL.

The J gene is TRBJ1-2, the V gene TRBV5-4, with D possibly TRBD1 on 6 matching bases. Germline CDR1 and CDR2: SGHNT and YYREEE (reference sequence). Trimming removed 4 bases at V and 4 bases at J, with 11 bases between. The CDR3 extends over 13 amino acids. CDR3 sequence (DNA): TGTGCCAGCAGCCCCACAGGGCCCTATGGCTACACCTTC. Translation gives CASSPTGPYGYTF.

The chain is built from TRBV9 and TRBJ1-3; 9 nucleotides align to TRBD1. V dropped 3 bases and J dropped 7; count of bases not matched to a gene: 5. CDR1 is SGDLS and CDR2 is YYNGEE in the germline V gene. The CDR3 has 14 residues. CDR3 in amino acids: CASSARGQGNTIYF. CDR3 bases: TGTGCCAGCAGCGCCAGAGGACAGGGGAACACCATATATTTT. The full variable domain, with the rest looked up from reference TRBV9 and TRBJ1-3, is DSGVTQTPKHLITATGQRVTLRCSPRSGDLSVYWYQQSLDQGLQFLIQYYNGEERAKGNILERFSAQQFPDLHSELNLSSLELGDSALYFCASSARGQGNTIYFGEGSWLTVV.

J is TRBJ2-1 and V is TRBV6-5, with 10 nucleotides matching TRBD2. CDR3 size: 16 residues. From germline, CDR1 is MNHEY and CDR2 SVGAGI. Trimming cost V 4 bases and J 2 bases; bases outside gene matches: 5. The CDR3 sequence: CASSSLAGATYNEQFF. The CDR3 DNA reads as TGTGCCAGCAGTTCCCTAGCGGGAGCCACCTACAATGAGCAGTTCTTC.

The V call is TRBV19, the J call TRBJ2-7, with a weak D call TRBD1 (5 bases). This CDR3 is built from 13 residues. Germline V gene sequence: CDR1 LNHDA, CDR2 SQIVND (reference sequence). Trimming shortened V by 3 bases and J by 0 bases, and 6 bases separated the two germline ends. The chain's CDR3 is CASSIGHSYEQYF. The DNA of the CDR3 is TGTGCCAGTAGTATCGGACACTCCTACGAGCAGTACTTC. The entire variable domain, with the rest obtained from reference TRBV19 and TRBJ2-7, is as follows: DGGITQSPKYLFRKEGQNVTLSCEQNLNHDAMYWYRQDPGQGLRLIYYSQIVNDFQKGDIAEGYSVSREKKESFPLTVTSAQKNPTAFYLCASSIGHSYEQYFGPGTRLTVT.

CDR3 nucleotides: TGTGCCAGCAGCTTAGAGCAGTTCCGCCTGCAGTACTTC. Translated: CASSLEQFRLQYF. The chain links TRBV11-2 to TRBJ2-7; D not resolved. CDR1 and CDR2 (germline): SGHAT, FQNNGV. There are 13 residues in the CDR3. Trimming took off 0 bases at V and 9 bases at J, with 12 bases between the two ends.